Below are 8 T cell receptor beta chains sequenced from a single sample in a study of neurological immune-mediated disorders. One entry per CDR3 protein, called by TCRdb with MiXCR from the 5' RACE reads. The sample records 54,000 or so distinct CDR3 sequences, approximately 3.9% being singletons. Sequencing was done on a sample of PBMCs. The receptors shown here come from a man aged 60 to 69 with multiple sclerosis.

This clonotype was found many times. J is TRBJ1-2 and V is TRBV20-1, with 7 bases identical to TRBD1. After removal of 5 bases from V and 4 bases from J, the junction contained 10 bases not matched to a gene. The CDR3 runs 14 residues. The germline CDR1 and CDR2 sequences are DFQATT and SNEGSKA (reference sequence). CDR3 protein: CSARWDRNFYGYTF. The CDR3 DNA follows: TGCAGTGCTCGCTGGGACAGAAATTTCTATGGCTACACCTTC.

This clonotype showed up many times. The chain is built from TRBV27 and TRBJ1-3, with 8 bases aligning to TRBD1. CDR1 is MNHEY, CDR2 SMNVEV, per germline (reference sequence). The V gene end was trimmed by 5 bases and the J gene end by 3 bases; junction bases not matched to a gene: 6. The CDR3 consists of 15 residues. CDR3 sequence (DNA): TGTGCCAGCAGTATGACAGGGGACCATGGAAACACCATATATTTT. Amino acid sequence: CASSMTGDHGNTIYF.

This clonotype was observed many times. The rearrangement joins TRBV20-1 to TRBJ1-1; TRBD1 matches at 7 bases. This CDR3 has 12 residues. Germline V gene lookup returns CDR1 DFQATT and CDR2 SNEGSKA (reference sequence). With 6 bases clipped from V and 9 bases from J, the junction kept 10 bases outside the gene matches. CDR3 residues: CSAPRDSNKAFF. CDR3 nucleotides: TGCAGTGCGCCTCGGGACAGTAATAAAGCTTTCTTT.

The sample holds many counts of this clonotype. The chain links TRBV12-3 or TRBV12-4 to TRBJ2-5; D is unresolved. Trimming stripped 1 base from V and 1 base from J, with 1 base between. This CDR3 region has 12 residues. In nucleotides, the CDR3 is TGTGCCAGCAGTTTAGTCCAAGAGACCCAGTACTTC. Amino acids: CASSLVQETQYF.

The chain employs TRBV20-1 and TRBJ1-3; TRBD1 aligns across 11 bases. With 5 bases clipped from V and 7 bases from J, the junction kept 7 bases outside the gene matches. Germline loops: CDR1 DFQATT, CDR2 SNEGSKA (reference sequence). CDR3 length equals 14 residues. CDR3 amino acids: CSALGQGGSNTIYF. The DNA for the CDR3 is TGCAGTGCTTTGGGACAGGGGGGAAGTAACACCATATATTTT.

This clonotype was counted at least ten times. The CDR3 here is CSVESRLELSTDTQYF. In DNA, the CDR3 is TGCAGCGTTGAATCTCGACTAGAGCTCAGCACAGATACGCAGTATTTT. The chain employs TRBV29-1 and TRBJ2-3; D is perhaps TRBD2 (6 bases). The V gene's germline CDR1 is SQVTM and CDR2 ANQGSEA. The germline V and J ends were trimmed by 2 bases and 0 bases, with 15 bases remaining between them. The CDR3 is 16 residues long.

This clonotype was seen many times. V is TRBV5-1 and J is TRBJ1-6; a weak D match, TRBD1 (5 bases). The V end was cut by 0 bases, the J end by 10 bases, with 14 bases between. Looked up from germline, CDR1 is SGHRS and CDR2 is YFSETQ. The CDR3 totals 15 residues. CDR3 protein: CASSLDGGLGSPLHF. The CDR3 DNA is TGCGCCAGCAGCTTGGATGGGGGGTTAGGGTCACCCCTCCACTTT.

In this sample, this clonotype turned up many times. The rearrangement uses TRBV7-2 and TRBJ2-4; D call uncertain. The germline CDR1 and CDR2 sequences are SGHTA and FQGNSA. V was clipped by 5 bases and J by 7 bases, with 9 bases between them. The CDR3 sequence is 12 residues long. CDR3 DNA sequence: TGTGCCAGCAGCACGACGGGCAACATTCAGTACTTC. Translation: CASSTTGNIQYF.